This TCR beta chain comes out of a study of shared clonotypes between healthy human individuals. Broader study findings: Among non-shared clonotypes, generation probabilities were lower than among those shared by all four donors.

The CDR3 runs 15 residues. V was pared by 5 bases and J by 0 bases, with 14 bases between. Germline V CDR1 and CDR2: SGHTS, YDEGEE. On this clone itself: Its antigen is not known.

Every subset had its genomic DNA shared out evenly among several immunoSEQ plates. Repertoires were generated with immunoSEQ multiplex PCR, while TCRdb's copy carries only in-frame clones and drops some. Of some 2,000,000 clones in the sample, nearly 97% were seen once. The origin of this receptor is a man younger than 35 in good health. The sample comprised naive CD4+ T cells sorted from blood. The subset here: CD45RA+ positively selected. The chain is built from TRBV5-8 and TRBJ1-2; D call uncertain. CDR3 residues: CASRLQRLTNYGYTF. CDR3 in DNA: TGTGCCAGCAGGCTCCAACGCCTTACTAACTATGGCTACACCTTC. The variable domain in full, with the rest retrieved from reference TRBV5-8 and TRBJ1-2, is EAGVTQSPTHLIKTRGQQATLRCSPISGHTSVYWYQQALGLGLQFLLWYDEGEERNRGNFPPRFSGRQFPNYSSELNVNALELEDSALYLCASRLQRLTNYGYTFGSGTRLTVV.